This passage covers 5 T cell receptor beta chains from one sample sequenced in a study of blood T cell repertoires in COVID-19. Method: immunoSEQ multiplex PCR; TCRdb's copy keeps in-frame clones and lacks some. The data hold around 79,000 clones, with 75% to 90% observed a single time. Sequencing used peripheral blood. The receptors stem from a man between 65 and 79 years old with active or convalescent COVID-19.

The chain has TRBV7-2 and TRBJ2-5, with 10 bases that match TRBD2. The trim removed 1 base at V and 5 bases at J, leaving 10 bases unmatched. The CDR3 consists of 17 residues. Germline V lookup: CDR1 SGHTA, CDR2 FQGNSA. This CDR3 is CASSLGVLSGRTETQYF. The CDR3 coding sequence is TGTGCCAGCAGCTTAGGAGTTCTTAGCGGGAGGACGGAGACCCAGTACTTC.

CDR3 nucleotides: TGTGCCAGCAGATCTACTAGCGGGAGTTCAGATACGCAGTATTTT. It codes for CASRSTSGSSDTQYF. This sequence joins TRBV7-2 and TRBJ2-3, with 11 bases matching TRBD2. The CDR3 has 15 residues. The germline CDR1 and CDR2 sequences are SGHTA and FQGNSA. J was trimmed by 4 bases and V by 6 bases; bases with no gene match: 6.

This chain uses TRBV28 with TRBJ1-1; D is uncertain. Trimming left V 7 bases short and J 3 bases short, with 12 bases between. The CDR3 runs to 13 residues. Germline V gene lookup returns CDR1 MDHEN and CDR2 SYDVKM. This chain's CDR3 is CASTLPGDTEAFF. CDR3 nucleotide sequence: TGTGCCAGCACCTTGCCCGGGGACACTGAAGCTTTCTTT.

The V gene is TRBV5-6, the J gene TRBJ2-1; D might be TRBD1 (6 bases). With 4 bases removed from V and 5 bases from J, the gap between germline ends came to 16 bases. CDR1 and CDR2 from the germline V gene are SGHDT and YYEEEE. This CDR3 has 15 residues. The DNA of the CDR3 is TGTGCCAGCAGCGGGACCGACAGGCGGCACAATGAGCAGTTCTTC. As protein: CASSGTDRRHNEQFF.

This chain uses TRBV3-1 (or the pseudogene TRBV3-2) with TRBJ2-2; 8 nucleotides agree with TRBD2. Germline V gene sequence: CDR1 LGHDT, CDR2 YNNKEL (reference sequence). This CDR3 region has 17 residues. Germline trimming cut 0 bases from V and 4 bases from J; bases unmatched to any gene: 7. CDR3 protein: CASSQDRGAGVTGELFF. CDR3 nucleotides: TGTGCCAGCAGCCAAGATCGGGGAGCGGGAGTCACCGGGGAGCTGTTTTTT.